A selection of T cell receptor beta chains follows, all from one sample in a study of T-cell memory formation after mild COVID-19. Each CDR3 protein gets one entry after TCRdb re-called the 5' RACE reads with MiXCR. The repertoire has 340,000 or so distinct CDR3 sequences, around 13% of them found once; the top ten carry roughly a fifth. Sequenced material: PBMCs or a T cell subset sorted from them (not recorded which). These receptors all stem from a man younger than 35 who had mild COVID-19 (a few samples of this study predate the infection). Cell type and time point are not known. Both conserved end residues are part of each CDR3. D genes are given only for firm matches. Clone sizes are given selectively: once, few, many, or a class where the clone is expanded.

CDR3nt: TGTGCCAGCTCACCCCCCTTGACACTTAACTATGGCTACACCTTC
CDR3aa: CASSPPLTLNYGYTF
v_gene: TRBV18
d_gene: NA
abundance: NA
j_gene: TRBJ1-2

CDR3nt: TGTGCCAGTAGACAGTACTCTTTTGGGAACACTGAAGCTTTCTTT
CDR3aa: CASRQYSFGNTEAFF
v_gene: TRBV19
d_gene: NA
abundance: few
j_gene: TRBJ1-1

CDR3nt: TGCGCCAGCAGCTTGGAACTGGCGGGGACGTACAATGAGCAGTTCTTC
CDR3aa: CASSLELAGTYNEQFF
v_gene: TRBV5-1
d_gene: NA
abundance: many
j_gene: TRBJ2-1

CDR3nt: TGCGCCAGCAGCTTGGTCTCCAGCGGGGCCTACAATGAGCAGTTCTTC
CDR3aa: CASSLVSSGAYNEQFF
v_gene: TRBV5-1
d_gene: TRBD2
abundance: many
j_gene: TRBJ2-1

CDR3nt: TGTGCCAGCAGCTTAACAGGGGGCGCGTATGTGACTGAAGCTTTCTTT
CDR3aa: CASSLTGGAYVTEAFF
v_gene: TRBV7-8
d_gene: TRBD1
abundance: few
j_gene: TRBJ1-1

CDR3nt: TGTGCCAGCAGTCTGCCCGGGACGGAAAAAGAGACCCAGTACTTC
CDR3aa: CASSLPGTEKETQYF
v_gene: TRBV28
d_gene: NA
abundance: NA
j_gene: TRBJ2-5

CDR3nt: TGTGCCAGCAGCCCCCGGGACGGGAGGATGGTTGAAAAACTGTTTTTT
CDR3aa: CASSPRDGRMVEKLFF
v_gene: TRBV7-9
d_gene: NA
abundance: few
j_gene: TRBJ1-4

CDR3nt: TGCGCCAGCAGCACGGGACAGGGGTTCAATGAGCAGTTCTTC
CDR3aa: CASSTGQGFNEQFF
v_gene: TRBV5-1
d_gene: TRBD1
abundance: many
j_gene: TRBJ2-1

CDR3nt: TGTGCCAGCAGTTACGGACAGGGGGAAGAGACCCAGTACTTC
CDR3aa: CASSYGQGEETQYF
v_gene: TRBV6-5
d_gene: TRBD1
abundance: few
j_gene: TRBJ2-5

CDR3nt: TGTGCCTACGCCGGGACAGGGAGTACTGAAGCTTTCTTT
CDR3aa: CAYAGTGSTEAFF
v_gene: TRBV10-3
d_gene: TRBD1
abundance: NA
j_gene: TRBJ1-1

CDR3nt: TGCGCCAGCAGCTGGTTAGCGGGGGGGCCCACCGGGGAGCTGTTTTTT
CDR3aa: CASSWLAGGPTGELFF
v_gene: TRBV4-1
d_gene: TRBD2
abundance: NA
j_gene: TRBJ2-2

CDR3nt: TGCGCCAGCAGCCAAGTACTAGCGTCAGATACGCAGTATTTT
CDR3aa: CASSQVLASDTQYF
v_gene: TRBV4-3
d_gene: TRBD2
abundance: few
j_gene: TRBJ2-3

CDR3nt: TGCGCCAGCAGCTTGACCTACAACACCGGGGAGCTGTTTTTT
CDR3aa: CASSLTYNTGELFF
v_gene: TRBV5-1
d_gene: NA
abundance: NA
j_gene: TRBJ2-2

CDR3nt: TGTGCCAGCAGGGACGGATACAATGAGCAGTTCTTC
CDR3aa: CASRDGYNEQFF
v_gene: TRBV12-3/TRBV12-4
d_gene: NA
abundance: few
j_gene: TRBJ2-1

CDR3nt: TGTGCCAGCAGGGGACTAGCGGGTGAAGAGACCCAGTACTTC
CDR3aa: CASRGLAGEETQYF
v_gene: TRBV6-2/TRBV6-3
d_gene: TRBD2
abundance: NA
j_gene: TRBJ2-5

CDR3nt: TGTGCCAGCAGTTACGCTTGGACAGGGGAAGGGGCCAACTCCTACGAGCAGTACTTC
CDR3aa: CASSYAWTGEGANSYEQYF
v_gene: TRBV6-2/TRBV6-3
d_gene: TRBD1
abundance: NA
j_gene: TRBJ2-7

CDR3nt: TGCGCCAGCAGCCCCAGGGTTGGGGGTAACTATGGCTACACCTTC
CDR3aa: CASSPRVGGNYGYTF
v_gene: TRBV4-3
d_gene: NA
abundance: NA
j_gene: TRBJ1-2

CDR3nt: TGTGCCACCAGTGGCGTCGGGGCGGGGGACGAGGCTGAAGCTTTCTTT
CDR3aa: CATSGVGAGDEAEAFF
v_gene: TRBV24-1
d_gene: NA
abundance: NA
j_gene: TRBJ1-1

CDR3nt: TGTGCCAGCAGTCCACAACGAACCACAGATACGCAGTATTTT
CDR3aa: CASSPQRTTDTQYF
v_gene: TRBV2
d_gene: NA
abundance: once
j_gene: TRBJ2-3

CDR3nt: TGTGCCAGCAGCCAATGGACAGGGGGCACAGATACGCAGTATTTT
CDR3aa: CASSQWTGGTDTQYF
v_gene: TRBV7-6
d_gene: TRBD1
abundance: many
j_gene: TRBJ2-3

CDR3nt: TGTGCCAGCAGCCGACCCGATAGGACCGGGGAGCTGTTTTTT
CDR3aa: CASSRPDRTGELFF
v_gene: TRBV11-2
d_gene: NA
abundance: NA
j_gene: TRBJ2-2